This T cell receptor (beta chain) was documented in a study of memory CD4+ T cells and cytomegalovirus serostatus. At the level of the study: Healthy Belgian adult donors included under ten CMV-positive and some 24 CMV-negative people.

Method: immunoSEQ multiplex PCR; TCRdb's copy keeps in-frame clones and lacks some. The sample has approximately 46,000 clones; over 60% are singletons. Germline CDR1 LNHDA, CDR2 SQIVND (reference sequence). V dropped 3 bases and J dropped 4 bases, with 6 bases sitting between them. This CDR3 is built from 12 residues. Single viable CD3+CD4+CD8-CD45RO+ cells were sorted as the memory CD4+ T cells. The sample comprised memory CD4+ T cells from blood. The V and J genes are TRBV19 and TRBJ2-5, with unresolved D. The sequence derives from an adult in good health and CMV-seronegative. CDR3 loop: CASSMVGETQYF. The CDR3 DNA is TGTGCCAGTAGTATGGTCGGAGAGACCCAGTACTTC.